The TCR beta chain described here comes from a study of neoadjuvant anti-PD-1 for oral cavity cancer. Blood libraries mostly used around 510 ng genomic DNA, six replicates each. Produced via immunoSEQ multiplex PCR; TCRdb's table is partial and in-frame only. Of more than 10,000 clones listed, 50% to 75% are singletons. This clone was observed a few times. Its antigen remains unidentified. Mismatch with germline at one junction end may stem from a read error. Cohort: HPV-negative, locally advanced oral cavity squamous cell carcinoma patients. Overall study results and limits: Only a few patients per response group were TCR-analyzed; validation needed. Post-nivolumab, blood T cell clonality was significantly elevated in non-responders.

This CDR3 region has 13 residues. CDR1 SSHAT and CDR2 FNYEAQ come from the germline V gene (reference sequence). This chain uses TRBV7-7 with TRBJ2-3; D unclear. This sample comprised PBMCs, obtained before nivolumab (anti-PD-1) treatment. The TCR was taken from a person between 40 and 79 years old with oral cavity squamous cell carcinoma. As DNA, the CDR3 is TGTGCTAGCAGCTTTGGGGTCACAGATACGCAGTATTTT. Its translation: CASSFGVTDTQYF.